This note documents a single T cell receptor (beta chain) sequence. Antigen specificity is unknown. Trimming at V came to 1 base and at J to 4 bases, leaving 5 bases not matched to a gene. The CDR3 sequence is 15 residues long. Germline V CDR1 and CDR2: SGHDN, FVKESK. The entry originates in a study of blood T cells in healthy people across ages. At the level of the study: Capture by template switching was about one barcoded beta molecule per two T cells. Study-wide points: A strong correlation between TCR beta diversity and naive T cell percentage was seen. Relative to aged donors, long-lived donors carried more naive CD4+ cells and displayed higher diversity.

Primed by a sample-barcoded 5' primer and a J-beta primer mix, a second PCR proceeded for 7 to 11 cycles. Each cDNA molecule, via a template-switch adaptor with 12 random nucleotides, was tagged. TCRdb reprocessed the 5' RACE reads with MiXCR, giving one entry per CDR3 protein. The top ten clones hold about a fifth of a sample with fewer than 1,000,000 distinct CDR3 sequences, around 45% of them seen once. Sequenced sample: blood. The chain combines TRBV14 with TRBJ2-3; 7 bases map to TRBD1. The origin of this receptor is a man between 60 and 75 years old in good health. The CDR3 reads CASSQGKGAADTQYF. In DNA, the CDR3 is TGTGCCAGCAGCCAAGGAAAGGGGGCAGCAGATACGCAGTATTTT. Full variable domain (missing parts from reference TRBV14 and TRBJ2-3): EAGVTQFPSHSVIEKGQTVTLRCDPISGHDNLYWYRRVMGKEIKFLLHFVKESKQDESGMPNNRFLAERTGGTYSTLKVQPAELEDSGVYFCASSQGKGAADTQYFGPGTRLTVL.